This T cell receptor beta chain was identified in a study of shared clonotypes between healthy human individuals. Whole-study context: Each donor's CD4 naive and CD4 memory cells filled three plates apiece, CD8 naive two, and CD8 memory one.

Germline values: CDR1 LNHDA, CDR2 SQIVND (reference sequence). This CDR3 contains 15 residues. Trimming took 7 bases from V and 0 from J; bases not matched to a gene: 5. TCRdb's table, derived via immunoSEQ multiplex PCR, lists solely in-frame clones and lacks some. The top ten clones hold roughly 0.14% of a sample with roughly 2.5 million clones, about 92% of them seen once. Study-wide results and limits: Shared clonotypes: roughly 5% naive CD4, 3.5% to 4% naive CD8, 2.3% memory CD4, around 0.4% memory CD8.

To note about this clone: Its antigen remains unidentified.

Recent vaccinations or acute infections were absent in the healthy HIV-negative adult donors. The chain is built from TRBV19 and TRBJ2-7; 11 bases align to TRBD2. This TCR came from a man between 18 and 29 years old in good health. Sequenced material: naive CD4+ T cells sorted from blood. Subset defined: CD45RA+ positively selected. The CDR3 here is CASTTGTSGSYEQYF. The DNA for the CDR3 is TGTGCCAGTACCACTGGGACTAGCGGCTCCTACGAGCAGTACTTC.